This T cell receptor (beta chain) was sequenced in a study of cytotoxic CD8 clonotypes in ibrutinib-treated CLL. Study-wide context: Mean productive templates were under 260,000; mean productive rearrangements were roughly 90,000. Notes on the study in general: Clonality went up at ibrutinib response and then declined back toward baseline at progression. Sampling time points were not equivalent between sustained-remission and progressing patients.

Libraries were prepared by immunoSEQ multiplex PCR; TCRdb keeps only in-frame clonotypes and omits some of them. The data contain 150,000 to 200,000 clones, approximately 91% of them singletons. Worth noting for this clone: Its antigen remains unidentified.

This TCR came from a human donor with chronic lymphocytic leukemia. The sample consisted of PBMCs, taken at disease progression, from a patient treated with ibrutinib.

The CDR3 here is CASSLYGPYGYTF. The CDR3 DNA reads TGTGCCAGCAGCTTATACGGCCCCTATGGCTACACCTTC. The chain combines TRBV5-6 with TRBJ1-2, with D uncertain. The CDR3 runs 13 residues. Trimming stripped 2 bases from V and 4 bases from J, with 9 bases between. Germline lookup yields CDR1 SGHDT and CDR2 YYEEEE.